This T cell receptor beta chain was observed in a study of blood T cell repertoires in COVID-19. Study-level information: Acute-phase and convalescent COVID-19 samples originated in the United States, Italy and Spain. T cells, B-cell-depleted T cells, or PBMCs supplied cDNA or gDNA.

In regard to this clone: The junction differs from germline at one of its ends, possibly a read error.

As handled by the study authors: Nucleated cell number was recorded as an estimate derived from reference gene primer amplification. The repertoire was sequenced with immunoSEQ multiplex PCR; TCRdb's copy has only in-frame clones and lacks some. For V, J and clone size, that table is used; D and trimming come from the DNA. The sample yields under 150,000 clones, about 84% seen once. The CDR3 has 10 residues. This sequence joins TRBV12-3 or TRBV12-4 and TRBJ1-2; 7 bases fit TRBD1. The sequenced sample was peripheral blood. This TCR came from a woman aged 45-65 years with acute or convalescent COVID-19. The CDR3 DNA reads TGTGCCAGCAGCGAGGACAGGACCCTCTTC. Translation: CASSEDRTLF.